The 10 T cell receptor beta chains below come from one sample, sequenced in a study of cytomegalovirus exposure and HLA in healthy donors. Researchers ran the PCR with 60 Vbeta and 13 Jbeta primers. Repertoires were generated with immunoSEQ multiplex PCR, while TCRdb's copy carries only in-frame clones and drops some. The table shows roughly 100,000 clones, with roughly 74% occurring only once. Source material: PBMCs. The origin of the receptors is a woman between 35 and 50 years old in good health and CMV-seronegative.

Comment on this clone: At one of its ends the junction is not consistent with the germline gene, which may arise from a read error. The chain employs TRBV7-9 and TRBJ1-2; no definite D call. CDR3 length: 16 residues. Germline V gene sequence: CDR1 SEHNR, CDR2 FQNEAQ (reference sequence). CDR3 sequence reads: CSSSSAVKGANYGYTF. The CDR3 DNA reads as TGTTCCAGCAGCTCCGCCGTGAAAGGAGCTAACTATGGCTACACCTTC.

This clone showed up just a few times. This chain connects TRBV19 to TRBJ2-7; TRBD2 matches at 11 bases. The CDR3 spans 15 residues. Germline lookup yields CDR1 LNHDA and CDR2 SQIVND (reference sequence). Trimming at V came to 5 bases and at J to 2 bases, leaving 5 bases not matched to a gene. The CDR3 nucleotides are TGTGCCAGTAGTGCGGGGACTAGCGGAGCCTACGAGCAGTACTTC. Translating gives CASSAGTSGAYEQYF. Filled out from reference TRBV19 and TRBJ2-7, the complete variable domain reads DGGITQSPKYLFRKEGQNVTLSCEQNLNHDAMYWYRQDPGQGLRLIYYSQIVNDFQKGDIAEGYSVSREKKESFPLTVTSAQKNPTAFYLCASSAGTSGAYEQYFGPGTRLTVT.

J is TRBJ2-5 and V is TRBV4-3; 10 bases map to TRBD2. The germline V gene has CDR1 LGHNA and CDR2 YSLEER. This CDR3 has 15 residues. The ends lost 4 bases at V and 5 bases at J; junction bases unmatched: 7. CDR3 nucleotides: TGCGCCAGCAGCCTCAGCGGGGGGGCCGGGGAGACCCAGTACTTC. Protein: CASSLSGGAGETQYF.

The V call is TRBV14, the J call TRBJ1-1; D is uncertain. The CDR3 runs to 14 residues. Germline CDR1 is SGHDN and CDR2 is FVKESK. Between the trimmed V and J ends, which lost 2 bases and 1 base, there was a span of 8 bases. DNA of the CDR3: TGTGCCAGCAGCCAACAGGTTACGAACACTGAAGCTTTCTTT. Translating gives CASSQQVTNTEAFF.

The V and J genes are TRBV10-1 and TRBJ2-1; TRBD1 matches at 8 bases. Per germline, CDR1 WNHNN and CDR2 SYGVQD (reference sequence). The J segment lost 6 bases and the V segment lost 4 bases, leaving 2 bases of the junction unmatched. The CDR3 runs 13 residues. The CDR3 bases are TGCGCCAGCAGTGTTACAGGGGGCAATGAGCAGTTCTTC. Amino acids: CASSVTGGNEQFF.

The genes are TRBV28 and TRBJ1-5, with unresolved D. The germline gives CDR1 MDHEN, CDR2 SYDVKM. The CDR3 is 15 residues long. Trimming took off 3 bases at V and 4 bases at J, with 13 bases between the two ends. The CDR3 loop is CASSFIIRGNQPQHF. CDR3 DNA: TGTGCCAGCAGTTTCATCATCCGGGGAAATCAGCCCCAGCATTTT.

The chain is built from TRBV10-3 and TRBJ2-7, with 11 positions matching TRBD1. The trim removed 0 bases at V and 5 bases at J, leaving 9 bases unmatched. Germline CDR1 is ENHRY and CDR2 is SYGVKD. The CDR3 loop spans 17 amino acids. The CDR3, as DNA: TGTGCCATCAGTGAGTCCTGGACAGGGGGCGTGTCGAACGAGCAGTACTTC. Its translation: CAISESWTGGVSNEQYF.

V and J are TRBV2 and TRBJ2-7, with 9 bases identical to TRBD1. V lost 5 bases, J lost 2 bases, and 4 bases stayed unmatched. CDR3 size: 14 residues. Looked up from germline, CDR1 is SNHLY and CDR2 is FYNNEI. The DNA of the CDR3 is TGTGCCAGCAGTCCGGACAGGGGTACCTACGAGCAGTACTTC. The encoded protein is CASSPDRGTYEQYF.

The chain combines TRBV11-2 with TRBJ2-5; TRBD1 aligns across 8 bases. The J call is doubtful: the DNA matches TRBJ2-7 better. This CDR3 has 15 amino acids. The V gene's germline CDR1 is SGHAT and CDR2 FQNNGV. In DNA, the CDR3 is TGTGCCAGCAGCTTAGGACAGGGGCCCTCCTACGAGCAGTACTTC. The encoded protein is CASSLGQGPSYEQYF.

This chain links TRBV7-9 with TRBJ2-2, with TRBD2 matching over 11 bases. V dropped 7 bases and J dropped 4; count of bases not matched to a gene: 5. Germline values: CDR1 SEHNR, CDR2 FQNEAQ (reference sequence). This CDR3 region has 15 residues. CDR3 DNA sequence: TGTGCCAGCATTATTAGCGGGAGGGGCACCGGGGAGCTGTTTTTT. Its translation: CASIISGRGTGELFF. The full variable domain, rest sourced from reference TRBV7-9 and TRBJ2-2, is DTGVSQNPRHKITKRGQNVTFRCDPISEHNRLYWYRQTLGQGPEFLTYFQNEAQLEKSRLLSDRFSAERPKGSFSTLEIQRTEQGDSAMYLCASIISGRGTGELFFGEGSRLTVL.